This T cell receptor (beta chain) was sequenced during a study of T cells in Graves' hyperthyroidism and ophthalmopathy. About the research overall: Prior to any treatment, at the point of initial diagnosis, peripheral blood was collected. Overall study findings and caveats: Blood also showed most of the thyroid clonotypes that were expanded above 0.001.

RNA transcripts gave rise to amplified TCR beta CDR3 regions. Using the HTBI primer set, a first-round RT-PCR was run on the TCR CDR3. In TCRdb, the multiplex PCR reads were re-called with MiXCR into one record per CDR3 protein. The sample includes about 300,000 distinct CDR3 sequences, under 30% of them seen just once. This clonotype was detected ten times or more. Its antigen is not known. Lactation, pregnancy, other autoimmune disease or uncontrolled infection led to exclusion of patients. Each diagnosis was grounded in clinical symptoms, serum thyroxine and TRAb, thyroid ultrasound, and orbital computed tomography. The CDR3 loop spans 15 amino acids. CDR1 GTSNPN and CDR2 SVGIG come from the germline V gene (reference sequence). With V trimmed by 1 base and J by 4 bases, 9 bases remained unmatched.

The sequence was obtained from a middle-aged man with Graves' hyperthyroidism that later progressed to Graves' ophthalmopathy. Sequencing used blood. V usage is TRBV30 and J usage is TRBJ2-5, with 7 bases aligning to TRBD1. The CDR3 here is CAWSGGRGWGETQYF. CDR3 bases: TGTGCCTGGAGTGGAGGCAGGGGGTGGGGAGAGACCCAGTACTTC.